The rows below give T cell receptor beta chains drawn from one sample of a study of cytomegalovirus exposure and HLA in healthy donors. The method was immunoSEQ multiplex PCR; TCRdb's version includes in-frame clones alone and lacks a portion of them. The sample shows 100,000 or so clones, about 88% of them seen only once. The sequenced sample consisted of PBMCs. The receptors here all came from a man aged 18-30 years in good health and CMV-seronegative. CDR3s include the opening cysteine and the closing phenylalanine or tryptophan. The D gene is left open where the match is weak. Clone size is given for some rows only: seen once, a few or many times, or a class if the clone is expanded.

d_call: TRBD1
v_call: TRBV6-5
clone_size: -
j_call: TRBJ1-4
cdr3_nt: TGTGCCAGCAGTCGCGGGGACAGGAAGTACGAAAAACTGTTTTTT
cdr3_aa: CASSRGDRKYEKLFF

d_call: -
v_call: TRBV21-1
clone_size: -
j_call: TRBJ1-2
cdr3_nt: TGTGCCGTAAAAAAGGGGTCGTCAAGTGGCTACACCTTC
cdr3_aa: CAVKKGSSSGYTF

d_call: -
v_call: TRBV5-6
clone_size: -
j_call: TRBJ1-6
cdr3_nt: TGTGCCAGCAGCTTGATCAACAGGGAGAGTTCACCCCTCCACTTT
cdr3_aa: CASSLINRESSPLHF

d_call: -
v_call: TRBV5-1
clone_size: once
j_call: TRBJ2-1
cdr3_nt: TGCGCCAGCAGCCCGTCGCCAGGGTACTACAATGAGCAGTTCTTC
cdr3_aa: CASSPSPGYYNEQFF

d_call: -
v_call: TRBV6-6
clone_size: -
j_call: TRBJ1-1
cdr3_nt: TGTGCCAGCAGTTACTCGAACCAGAAGTTACAAGCTTTCTTT
cdr3_aa: CASSYSNQKLQAFF

d_call: -
v_call: TRBV5-1
clone_size: -
j_call: TRBJ2-5
cdr3_nt: TGCGCCAGCAGCTTGGACAGGCCGCACGAGACCCAGTACTTC
cdr3_aa: CASSLDRPHETQYF

d_call: TRBD1
v_call: TRBV2
clone_size: -
j_call: TRBJ1-2
cdr3_nt: TGTGCCAGCAGCCGGGACAGGGTTAGTGGCTACACCTTC
cdr3_aa: CASSRDRVSGYTF

d_call: TRBD1
v_call: TRBV25-1
clone_size: -
j_call: TRBJ1-4
cdr3_nt: TGTGCCAGCAGTGAATTTGACAGGGACCCTGTTGGGGTGTTTTTT
cdr3_aa: CASSEFDRDPVGVFF

d_call: -
v_call: TRBV11-2
clone_size: -
j_call: TRBJ2-2
cdr3_nt: TGTGCCAGCAGGGTCGACACAGCGAACACCGGGGAGCTGTTTTTT
cdr3_aa: CASRVDTANTGELFF

d_call: -
v_call: TRBV30
clone_size: -
j_call: TRBJ1-6
cdr3_nt: TGTGCCTGGAGTCGTTGGAAGGGGCTCTCCTATAATTCACCCCTCCACTTT
cdr3_aa: CAWSRWKGLSYNSPLHF

d_call: TRBD1
v_call: TRBV27
clone_size: once
j_call: TRBJ2-6
cdr3_nt: TGTGCCAGCAGTCCCTACAGGGGGTCTGGGGCCAACGTCCTGACTTTC
cdr3_aa: CASSPYRGSGANVLTF

d_call: -
v_call: TRBV28
clone_size: -
j_call: TRBJ1-6
cdr3_nt: TGTGCCAGCAGTTTAACTGGGAGTTCACCCCTCCACTTT
cdr3_aa: CASSLTGSSPLHF

d_call: -
v_call: TRBV5-6
clone_size: once
j_call: TRBJ2-3
cdr3_nt: TGTGCCAGCAGCCGTTCGCGGTCCAGGGCTAGCACAGATACGCAGTATTTT
cdr3_aa: CASSRSRSRASTDTQYF

d_call: -
v_call: TRBV6-1
clone_size: -
j_call: TRBJ2-2
cdr3_nt: TGTGCCAGCAGTGAAAGAAGCGGGCGAACCGGGGAGCTGTTTTTT
cdr3_aa: CASSERSGRTGELFF

d_call: -
v_call: TRBV2
clone_size: -
j_call: TRBJ1-2
cdr3_nt: TGTGCCAGCAGTGATATGATGTGGCCCTATGGCTACACCTTC
cdr3_aa: CASSDMMWPYGYTF

d_call: -
v_call: TRBV28
clone_size: -
j_call: TRBJ1-3
cdr3_nt: TGTGCCAGCAGAGCGGGCCGCTCTGGAAACACCATATATTTT
cdr3_aa: CASRAGRSGNTIYF

d_call: -
v_call: TRBV19
clone_size: -
j_call: TRBJ1-5
cdr3_nt: TGTGCCAGTAGAAAGGGGGGGAGTCGGCATCAGCCCCAGCATTTT
cdr3_aa: CASRKGGSRHQPQHF

d_call: TRBD2
v_call: TRBV27
clone_size: -
j_call: TRBJ2-7
cdr3_nt: TGTGCCAGCAGTTTATTAGCGGGGGACTCCTACGAGCAGTACTTC
cdr3_aa: CASSLLAGDSYEQYF

d_call: -
v_call: TRBV2
clone_size: -
j_call: TRBJ1-1
cdr3_nt: TGTGCCAGTGGGTCGGGGGGAATGAACACTGAAGCTTTCTTT
cdr3_aa: CASGSGGMNTEAFF

d_call: -
v_call: TRBV7-2
clone_size: -
j_call: TRBJ1-1
cdr3_nt: TGTGCCAGCAGCTCACAGACACACACTGAAGCTTTCTTT
cdr3_aa: CASSSQTHTEAFF

d_call: -
v_call: TRBV18
clone_size: few
j_call: TRBJ2-1
cdr3_nt: TGTGCCAGCGGCGGCTCGGGTCTAGCTGGTAATGAGCAGTTCTTC
cdr3_aa: CASGGSGLAGNEQFF

d_call: -
v_call: TRBV20-1
clone_size: -
j_call: TRBJ2-2
cdr3_nt: TGCAGTGCCCCTATTACCGGGGAGCTGTTTTTT
cdr3_aa: CSAPITGELFF

d_call: TRBD1
v_call: TRBV5-1
clone_size: -
j_call: TRBJ1-2
cdr3_nt: TGCGCCAGCAGCAGGGGACAGGGGGTTGATGGCTACACCTTC
cdr3_aa: CASSRGQGVDGYTF

d_call: -
v_call: TRBV7-9
clone_size: once
j_call: TRBJ1-2
cdr3_nt: TGTGCCAGCAGCACACCCATTAGGCAGGGTGGCTACACCTTC
cdr3_aa: CASSTPIRQGGYTF

d_call: -
v_call: TRBV4-3
clone_size: -
j_call: TRBJ1-3
cdr3_nt: TGCGCCAGCAGCCAAGGCCAGTTCTCTGGAAACACCATATATTTT
cdr3_aa: CASSQGQFSGNTIYF

d_call: TRBD2
v_call: TRBV6-5
clone_size: -
j_call: TRBJ2-7
cdr3_nt: TGTGCCAGCAGTTCCGGGACTAGCGGGAGGGGCTACGAGCAGTACTTC
cdr3_aa: CASSSGTSGRGYEQYF

d_call: -
v_call: TRBV10-1
clone_size: -
j_call: TRBJ2-1
cdr3_nt: TGCGCCAGCAGTGAGTTCCTTGAAGGAGGGAATGAGCAGTTCTTC
cdr3_aa: CASSEFLEGGNEQFF

d_call: -
v_call: TRBV2
clone_size: -
j_call: TRBJ2-1
cdr3_nt: TGTGCCAGCAGTGACGGGGGGCCGCATGAGCAGTTCTTC
cdr3_aa: CASSDGGPHEQFF

d_call: TRBD2
v_call: TRBV30
clone_size: -
j_call: TRBJ2-5
cdr3_nt: TGTGCCTGCGGGACTAGCGGGGGCCTAAAAGAGACCCAGTACTTC
cdr3_aa: CACGTSGGLKETQYF

d_call: -
v_call: TRBV13
clone_size: -
j_call: TRBJ2-3
cdr3_nt: TGTGCCAGCAGCTTACGACACGGCACAGATACGCAGTATTTT
cdr3_aa: CASSLRHGTDTQYF

d_call: -
v_call: TRBV11-2
clone_size: -
j_call: TRBJ2-3
cdr3_nt: TGTGCCAGCAGCTTAGATGGTAGAGGGGGAGATACGCAGTATTTT
cdr3_aa: CASSLDGRGGDTQYF

d_call: TRBD2
v_call: TRBV15
clone_size: -
j_call: TRBJ2-7
cdr3_nt: TGTGCCACCAGCAGGGAACTAGCGGAGAGCTCCTACGAGCAGTACTTC
cdr3_aa: CATSRELAESSYEQYF

d_call: -
v_call: TRBV30
clone_size: -
j_call: TRBJ1-4
cdr3_nt: TGTGCCTGGAGTGTCTTCCCTGAAAAACTGTTTTTT
cdr3_aa: CAWSVFPEKLFF

d_call: TRBD1
v_call: TRBV5-1
clone_size: -
j_call: TRBJ2-6
cdr3_nt: TGCGCCAGCAGGTGGGACAGGGGAAGCTCTGGGGCCAACGTCCTGACTTTC
cdr3_aa: CASRWDRGSSGANVLTF

d_call: -
v_call: TRBV11-2
clone_size: -
j_call: TRBJ1-2
cdr3_nt: TGTGCCAGCAGCTTTGCCGCCGGGGTTTCTGGCTACACCTTC
cdr3_aa: CASSFAAGVSGYTF

d_call: TRBD1
v_call: TRBV5-4
clone_size: -
j_call: TRBJ1-1
cdr3_nt: TGTGCCAGCAGCCTATACCGGACAGGAGCCTCGAACACTGAAGCTTTCTTT
cdr3_aa: CASSLYRTGASNTEAFF

d_call: TRBD1
v_call: TRBV14
clone_size: -
j_call: TRBJ2-5
cdr3_nt: TGTGCCAGCAGCCACAAAGACAGGGTAGGAAGGACCCAGTACTTC
cdr3_aa: CASSHKDRVGRTQYF

d_call: TRBD1
v_call: TRBV7-6
clone_size: -
j_call: TRBJ1-3
cdr3_nt: TGTGCCAGCAGCTGGACAGGGGGAAGCTCTGGAAACACCATATATTTT
cdr3_aa: CASSWTGGSSGNTIYF

d_call: TRBD1
v_call: TRBV30
clone_size: few
j_call: TRBJ1-5
cdr3_nt: TGTGCCTGGAGTTCGGGACCGACAGGGAGCAATCAGCCCCAGCATTTT
cdr3_aa: CAWSSGPTGSNQPQHF

d_call: -
v_call: TRBV2
clone_size: -
j_call: TRBJ2-1
cdr3_nt: TGTGCCACCCCGACTGTAAATGAGCAGTTCTTC
cdr3_aa: CATPTVNEQFF

d_call: TRBD2
v_call: TRBV9
clone_size: -
j_call: TRBJ2-1
cdr3_nt: TGTGCCAGCTCCGGAGCGGGAGGTTGGAATGAGCAGTTCTTC
cdr3_aa: CASSGAGGWNEQFF

d_call: -
v_call: TRBV5-1
clone_size: -
j_call: TRBJ1-2
cdr3_nt: TGCGCCAGCTGTCTGATGGCAGGGTTCAATGGCTACACCTTC
cdr3_aa: CASCLMAGFNGYTF

d_call: TRBD1
v_call: TRBV6-5
clone_size: -
j_call: TRBJ1-2
cdr3_nt: TGTGCCAGCAGTTACTCGTGGCAGGGGGCGGTCTATGGCTACACCTTC
cdr3_aa: CASSYSWQGAVYGYTF

d_call: TRBD1
v_call: TRBV28
clone_size: -
j_call: TRBJ2-3
cdr3_nt: TGTGCCAGCAGTTTATGGACAGGGGCAGCAGATACGCAGTATTTT
cdr3_aa: CASSLWTGAADTQYF

d_call: -
v_call: TRBV28
clone_size: -
j_call: TRBJ1-1
cdr3_nt: TGTGCCAGCAGTTTTGATAGACGAGCGAGCGCTGAAGCTTTCTTT
cdr3_aa: CASSFDRRASAEAFF

d_call: TRBD1
v_call: TRBV6-1
clone_size: -
j_call: TRBJ1-2
cdr3_nt: TGTGCCAGCAGCAGAGACAGGGGTGATGGCTACACCTTC
cdr3_aa: CASSRDRGDGYTF

d_call: -
v_call: TRBV7-9
clone_size: -
j_call: TRBJ1-1
cdr3_nt: TGTGCCAGCAGCCCACCCATTTTGAGGGTGGACACTGAAGCTTTCTTT
cdr3_aa: CASSPPILRVDTEAFF

d_call: -
v_call: TRBV5-5
clone_size: -
j_call: TRBJ2-3
cdr3_nt: TGTGCCAGCAGCTTAACTACGAGGGTAGCGGCAGATACGCAGTATTTT
cdr3_aa: CASSLTTRVAADTQYF

d_call: TRBD2
v_call: TRBV2
clone_size: -
j_call: TRBJ2-7
cdr3_nt: TGTGCCAGCAGTGCGAGACTAGCGGACGAGCAGTACTTC
cdr3_aa: CASSARLADEQYF

d_call: -
v_call: TRBV10-3
clone_size: -
j_call: TRBJ1-1
cdr3_nt: TGTGCCATCAGTGTATCCAGTAAGAACACTGAAGCTTTCTTT
cdr3_aa: CAISVSSKNTEAFF

d_call: -
v_call: TRBV11-3
clone_size: -
j_call: TRBJ2-2
cdr3_nt: TGTGCCACTCGGGGGGCGGTGGGCACCGGGGAGCTGTTTTTT
cdr3_aa: CATRGAVGTGELFF

d_call: -
v_call: TRBV2
clone_size: -
j_call: TRBJ2-1
cdr3_nt: TGTGCCAGCACGCAAGACTCTTCTATTAATGAGCAGTTCTTC
cdr3_aa: CASTQDSSINEQFF

d_call: TRBD1
v_call: TRBV6-5
clone_size: few
j_call: TRBJ1-6
cdr3_nt: TGTGCCAGCAGTTACTCCCCCGGACAGGGAGCCCTCCACTTT
cdr3_aa: CASSYSPGQGALHF

d_call: -
v_call: TRBV30
clone_size: once
j_call: TRBJ2-3
cdr3_nt: TGTGCCTGGAATCGAGAGGGCACAGATACGCAGTATTTT
cdr3_aa: CAWNREGTDTQYF

d_call: TRBD2
v_call: TRBV7-9
clone_size: -
j_call: TRBJ2-3
cdr3_nt: TGTGCCAGCAGCCCTAGGGCGAGCGGGGCTAGCACAGATACGCAGTATTTT
cdr3_aa: CASSPRASGASTDTQYF

d_call: -
v_call: TRBV27
clone_size: -
j_call: TRBJ1-1
cdr3_nt: TGTGCCAGCAGTTCTACAGGGATCACTGAAGCTTTCTTT
cdr3_aa: CASSSTGITEAFF

d_call: -
v_call: TRBV9
clone_size: -
j_call: TRBJ1-1
cdr3_nt: TGTGCCAGCAGCTTCACTCAGGAGAACACTGAAGCTTTCTTT
cdr3_aa: CASSFTQENTEAFF

d_call: TRBD2
v_call: TRBV10-3
clone_size: -
j_call: TRBJ2-3
cdr3_nt: TGTGCCATCAGTGGTAGCGGGCGCACAGATACGCAGTATTTT
cdr3_aa: CAISGSGRTDTQYF

d_call: -
v_call: TRBV6-5
clone_size: -
j_call: TRBJ1-2
cdr3_nt: TGTGCCAGCAGTAAGACAGATCCCTATGGCTACACCTTC
cdr3_aa: CASSKTDPYGYTF